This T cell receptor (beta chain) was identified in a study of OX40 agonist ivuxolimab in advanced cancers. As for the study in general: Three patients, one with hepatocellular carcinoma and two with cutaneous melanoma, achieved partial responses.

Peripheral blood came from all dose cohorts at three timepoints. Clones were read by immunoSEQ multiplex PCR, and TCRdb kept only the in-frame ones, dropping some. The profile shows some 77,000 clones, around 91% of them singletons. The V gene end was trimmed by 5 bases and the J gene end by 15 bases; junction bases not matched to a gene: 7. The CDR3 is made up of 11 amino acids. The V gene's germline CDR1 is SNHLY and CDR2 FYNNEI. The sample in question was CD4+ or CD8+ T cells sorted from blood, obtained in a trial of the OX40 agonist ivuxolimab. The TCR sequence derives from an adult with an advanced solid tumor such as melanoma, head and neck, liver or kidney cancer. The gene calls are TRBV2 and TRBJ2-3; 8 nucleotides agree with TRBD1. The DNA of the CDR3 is TGTGCCAGCAGTAGTCTGGACAGGGAATATTTT. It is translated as CASSSLDREYF.